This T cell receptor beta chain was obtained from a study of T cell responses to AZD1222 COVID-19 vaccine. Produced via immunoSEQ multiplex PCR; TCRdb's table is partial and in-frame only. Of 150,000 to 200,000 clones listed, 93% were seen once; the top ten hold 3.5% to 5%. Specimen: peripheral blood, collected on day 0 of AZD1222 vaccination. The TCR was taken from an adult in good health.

CDR3 bases: TGTGCCAGCAGCGTAGGCCAGAACTATGGCTACACCTTC. Residues: CASSVGQNYGYTF. This rearrangement joins TRBV9 to TRBJ1-2, with unresolved D. Germline V gives CDR1 SGDLS, CDR2 YYNGEE. CDR3 length: 13 amino acids. V lost 0 bases and J lost 2, with 5 bases in between.